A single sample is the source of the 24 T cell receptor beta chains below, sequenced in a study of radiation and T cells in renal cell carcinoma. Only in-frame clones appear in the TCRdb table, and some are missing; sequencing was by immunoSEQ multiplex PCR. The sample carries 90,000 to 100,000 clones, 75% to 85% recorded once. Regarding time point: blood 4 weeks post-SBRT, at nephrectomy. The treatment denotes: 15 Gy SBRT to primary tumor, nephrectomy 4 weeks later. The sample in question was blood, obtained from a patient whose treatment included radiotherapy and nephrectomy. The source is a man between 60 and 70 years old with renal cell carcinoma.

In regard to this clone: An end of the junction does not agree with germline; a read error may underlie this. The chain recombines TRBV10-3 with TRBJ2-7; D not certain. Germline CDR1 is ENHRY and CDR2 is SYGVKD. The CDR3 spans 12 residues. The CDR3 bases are TGTGCCATCAGGGAGTATCCCTACGAGCAGTACTTC. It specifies CAIREYPYEQYF.

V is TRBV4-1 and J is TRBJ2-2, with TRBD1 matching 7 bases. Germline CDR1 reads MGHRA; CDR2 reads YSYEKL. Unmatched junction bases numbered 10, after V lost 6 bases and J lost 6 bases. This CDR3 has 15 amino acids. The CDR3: CASRTDRADAGELFF. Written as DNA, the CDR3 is TGCGCCAGCAGAACAGACAGGGCCGACGCCGGGGAGCTGTTTTTT.

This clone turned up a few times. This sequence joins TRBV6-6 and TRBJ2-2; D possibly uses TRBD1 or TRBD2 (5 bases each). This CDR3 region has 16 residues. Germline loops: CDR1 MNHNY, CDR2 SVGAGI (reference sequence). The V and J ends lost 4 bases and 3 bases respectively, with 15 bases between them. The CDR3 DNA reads TGTGCCAGCAGTTCTCCAGCCGGGACGGACACCGGGGAGCTGTTTTTT. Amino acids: CASSSPAGTDTGELFF.

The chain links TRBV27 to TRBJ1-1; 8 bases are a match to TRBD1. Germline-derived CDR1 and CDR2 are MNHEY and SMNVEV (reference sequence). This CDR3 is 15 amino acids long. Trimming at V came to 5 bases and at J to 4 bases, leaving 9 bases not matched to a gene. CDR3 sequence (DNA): TGTGCCAGCAGTGACCGGACAGGGCTCGGCACTGAAGCTTTCTTT. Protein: CASSDRTGLGTEAFF.

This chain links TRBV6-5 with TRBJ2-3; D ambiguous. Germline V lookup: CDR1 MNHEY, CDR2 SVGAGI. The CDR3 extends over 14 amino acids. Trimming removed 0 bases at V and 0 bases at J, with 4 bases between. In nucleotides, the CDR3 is TGTGCCAGCAGTTACTCCGGGAGCACAGATACGCAGTATTTT. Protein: CASSYSGSTDTQYF.

The CDR3: CASSQDRIGQPQHF. The DNA for the CDR3 is TGCGCCAGCAGCCAAGATCGAATAGGGCAGCCCCAGCATTTT. The chain has TRBV4-1 and TRBJ1-5, with D hard to call. The CDR3 totals 14 residues. V shed 0 bases and J shed 7 bases, with 10 bases lying between them. Looked up from germline, CDR1 is MGHRA and CDR2 is YSYEKL.

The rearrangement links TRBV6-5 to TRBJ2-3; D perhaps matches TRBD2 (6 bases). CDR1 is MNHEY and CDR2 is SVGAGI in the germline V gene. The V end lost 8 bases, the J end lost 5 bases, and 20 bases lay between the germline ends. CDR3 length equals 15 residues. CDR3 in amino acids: CASSLGSGVGDTQYF. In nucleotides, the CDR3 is TGTGCCAGCTCCCTCGGGAGCGGTGTGGGAGATACGCAGTATTTT.

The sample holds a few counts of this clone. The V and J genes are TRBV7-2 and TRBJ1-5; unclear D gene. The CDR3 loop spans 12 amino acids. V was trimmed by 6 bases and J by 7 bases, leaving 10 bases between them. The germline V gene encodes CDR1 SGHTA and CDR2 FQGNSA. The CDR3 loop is CASSIPGQPQHF. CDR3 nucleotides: TGTGCCAGCAGTATACCCGGGCAGCCCCAGCATTTT.

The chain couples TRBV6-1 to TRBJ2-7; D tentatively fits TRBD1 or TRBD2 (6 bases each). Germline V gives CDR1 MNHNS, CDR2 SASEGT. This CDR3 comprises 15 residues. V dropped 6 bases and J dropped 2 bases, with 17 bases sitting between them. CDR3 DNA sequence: TGTGCCAGCAGCGCTAGGGACGGGGGCCCCTACGAGCAGTACTTC. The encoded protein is CASSARDGGPYEQYF.

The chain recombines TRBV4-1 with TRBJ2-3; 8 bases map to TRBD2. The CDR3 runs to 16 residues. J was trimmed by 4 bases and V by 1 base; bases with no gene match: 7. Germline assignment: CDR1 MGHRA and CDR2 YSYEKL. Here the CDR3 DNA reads TGCGCCAGCAGCCAAGGTCCTAGCGGGTGGGCAGATACGCAGTATTTT. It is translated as CASSQGPSGWADTQYF.

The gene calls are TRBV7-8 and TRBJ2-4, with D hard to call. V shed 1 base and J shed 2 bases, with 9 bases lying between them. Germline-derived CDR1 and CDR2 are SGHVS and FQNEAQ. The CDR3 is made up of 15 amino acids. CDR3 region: CASSLDQESKNIQYF. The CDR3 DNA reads TGTGCCAGCAGCTTAGATCAGGAGTCCAAAAACATTCAGTACTTC.

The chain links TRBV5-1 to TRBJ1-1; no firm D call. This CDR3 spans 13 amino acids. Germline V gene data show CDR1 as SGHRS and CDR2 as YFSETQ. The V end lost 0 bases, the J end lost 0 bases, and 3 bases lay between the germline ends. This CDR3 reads CASSLALNTEAFF. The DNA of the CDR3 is TGCGCCAGCAGCTTGGCACTGAACACTGAAGCTTTCTTT.

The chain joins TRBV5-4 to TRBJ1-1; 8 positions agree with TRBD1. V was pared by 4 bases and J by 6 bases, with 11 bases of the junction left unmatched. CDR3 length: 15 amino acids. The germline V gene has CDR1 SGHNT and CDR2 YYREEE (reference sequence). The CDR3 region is CASSQWRTGMAEAFF. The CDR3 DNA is TGTGCCAGCAGCCAATGGCGGACAGGGATGGCTGAAGCTTTCTTT.

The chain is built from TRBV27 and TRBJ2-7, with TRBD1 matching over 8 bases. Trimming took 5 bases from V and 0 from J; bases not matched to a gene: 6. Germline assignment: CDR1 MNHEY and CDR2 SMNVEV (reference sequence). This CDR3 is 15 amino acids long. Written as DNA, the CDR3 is TGTGCCAGCAGTCGCGGGACAGGACCCTCCTACGAGCAGTACTTC. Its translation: CASSRGTGPSYEQYF.

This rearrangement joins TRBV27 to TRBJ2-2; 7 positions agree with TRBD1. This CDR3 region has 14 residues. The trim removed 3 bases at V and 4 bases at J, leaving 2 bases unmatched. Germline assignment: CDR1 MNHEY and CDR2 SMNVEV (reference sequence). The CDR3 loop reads CASSFGTATGELFF. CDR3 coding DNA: TGTGCCAGCAGTTTCGGGACAGCCACCGGGGAGCTGTTTTTT.

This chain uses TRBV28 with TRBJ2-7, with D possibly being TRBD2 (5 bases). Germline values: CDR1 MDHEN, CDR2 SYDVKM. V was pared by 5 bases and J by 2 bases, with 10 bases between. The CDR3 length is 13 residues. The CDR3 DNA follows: TGTGCCAGCAGTGGACTGGCCACCTACGAGCAGTACTTC. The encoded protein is CASSGLATYEQYF. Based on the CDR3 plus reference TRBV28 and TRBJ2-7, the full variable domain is DVKVTQSSRYLVKRTGEKVFLECVQDMDHENMFWYRQDPGLGLRLIYFSYDVKMKEKGDIPEGYSVSREKKERFSLILESASTNQTSMYLCASSGLATYEQYFGPGTRLTVT.

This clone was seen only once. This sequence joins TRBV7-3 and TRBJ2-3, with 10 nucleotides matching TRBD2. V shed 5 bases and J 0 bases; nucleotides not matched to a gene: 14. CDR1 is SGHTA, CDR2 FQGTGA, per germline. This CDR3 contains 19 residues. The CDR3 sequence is CASSPRATSGTTSTDTQYF. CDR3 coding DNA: TGTGCCAGCAGCCCCCGGGCCACTAGCGGGACTACTAGCACAGATACGCAGTATTTT.

In DNA form, the CDR3 reads TGTGCCAGCAGCTTTACTGGGGCAAATTCACCCCTCCACTTT. Protein sequence: CASSFTGANSPLHF. The rearrangement joins TRBV7-2 to TRBJ1-6, with D perhaps TRBD1 (5 bases). Trimming left V 3 bases short and J 7 bases short, with 10 bases between. This CDR3 has 14 residues. CDR1 is SGHTA and CDR2 is FQGNSA in the germline V gene.

CDR3 sequence reads: CATTTGFRGDTQYF. CDR3 bases: TGTGCCACTACGACAGGTTTCCGGGGAGATACGCAGTATTTT. This chain joins TRBV10-3 and TRBJ2-3; perhaps TRBD1 as D (6 bases). Germline CDR1 reads ENHRY; CDR2 reads SYGVKD. The V end lost 10 bases, the J end lost 5 bases, and 19 bases lay between the germline ends. This CDR3 spans 14 amino acids.

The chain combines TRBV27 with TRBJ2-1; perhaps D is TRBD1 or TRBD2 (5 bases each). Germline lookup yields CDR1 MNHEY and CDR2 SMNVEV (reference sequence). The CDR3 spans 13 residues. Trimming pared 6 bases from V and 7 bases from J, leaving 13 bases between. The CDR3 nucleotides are TGTGCCAGCAGCATGGGACCGATAAATGAGCAGTTCTTC. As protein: CASSMGPINEQFF.

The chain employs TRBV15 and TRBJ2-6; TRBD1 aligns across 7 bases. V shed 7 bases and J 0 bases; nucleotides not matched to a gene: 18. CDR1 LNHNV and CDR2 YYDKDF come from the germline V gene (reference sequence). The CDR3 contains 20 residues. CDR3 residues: CATTEAMTGNPGSGANVLTF. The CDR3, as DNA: TGTGCCACCACCGAGGCTATGACAGGGAACCCCGGCTCTGGGGCCAACGTCCTGACTTTC.

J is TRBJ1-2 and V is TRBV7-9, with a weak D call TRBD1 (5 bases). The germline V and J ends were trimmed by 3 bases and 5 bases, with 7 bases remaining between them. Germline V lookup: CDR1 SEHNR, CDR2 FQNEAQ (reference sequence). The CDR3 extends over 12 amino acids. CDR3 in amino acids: CASSFGGYGYTF. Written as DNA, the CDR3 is TGTGCCAGCAGCTTTGGGGGGTATGGCTACACCTTC.

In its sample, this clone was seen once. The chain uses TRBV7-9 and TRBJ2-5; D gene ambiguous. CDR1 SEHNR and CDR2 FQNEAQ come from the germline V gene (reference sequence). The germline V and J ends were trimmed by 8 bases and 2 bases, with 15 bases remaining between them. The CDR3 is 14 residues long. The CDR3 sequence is CASPPPDRQETQYF. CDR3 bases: TGTGCCAGCCCCCCCCCGGATAGACAAGAGACCCAGTACTTC.

As DNA, the CDR3 is TGTGCCAGCAGCTTAGCGCAAGATACGCAGTATTTT. It translates to CASSLAQDTQYF. The chain links TRBV7-9 to TRBJ2-3; D remains unclear. Germline CDR1 reads SEHNR; CDR2 reads FQNEAQ (reference sequence). Trimming cost V 0 bases and J 5 bases, with 3 bases left between them. The CDR3 spans 12 residues.